Shown below are 14 T cell receptor beta chains from a single sample sequenced in a study of T cell responses to AZD1222 COVID-19 vaccine. Sequenced by immunoSEQ multiplex PCR; TCRdb stores in-frame clones only, minus some. The sample has roughly 60,000 clones; approximately 80% are singletons. Sequenced here: peripheral blood, sampled 28 days after the second AZD1222 dose. The source of these receptors is an adult who received the AZD1222 COVID-19 vaccine.

The rearrangement links TRBV29-1 to TRBJ1-2, with 9 bases identical to TRBD1. This CDR3 is built from 13 residues. Germline CDR1 is SQVTM and CDR2 is ANQGSEA. V gave up 7 bases and J gave up 1 base; unmatched junction bases: 4. CDR3 in amino acids: CSATGGLNYGYTF. The CDR3 DNA is TGCAGCGCTACAGGGGGCCTTAACTATGGCTACACCTTC.

This rearrangement joins TRBV5-8 to TRBJ2-3, with TRBD2 identical over 7 bases. Germline V gene sequence: CDR1 SGHTS, CDR2 YDEGEE. J was trimmed by 0 bases and V by 1 base; bases with no gene match: 2. The CDR3 has 15 amino acids. CDR3 loop: CASSLLGGSTDTQYF. DNA of the CDR3: TGTGCCAGCAGCTTGCTGGGGGGGAGCACAGATACGCAGTATTTT. The full variable domain, completed using reference TRBV5-8 and TRBJ2-3, is EAGVTQSPTHLIKTRGQQATLRCSPISGHTSVYWYQQALGLGLQFLLWYDEGEERNRGNFPPRFSGRQFPNYSSELNVNALELEDSALYLCASSLLGGSTDTQYFGPGTRLTVL.

The V gene is TRBV9, the J gene TRBJ2-3; D not resolved. The CDR3 has 15 residues. Germline V gene data show CDR1 as SGDLS and CDR2 as YYNGEE. Trimming shortened V by 0 bases and J by 4 bases, and 12 bases separated the two germline ends. The CDR3 coding sequence is TGTGCCAGCAGCGTAGGCGCGTTTGTCTCAGATACGCAGTATTTT. Protein product: CASSVGAFVSDTQYF.

V gene TRBV10-1 combines with J gene TRBJ1-2; unclear D gene. Trimming stripped 3 bases from V and 3 bases from J, with 8 bases between. In germline, CDR1 is WNHNN, CDR2 SYGVQD (reference sequence). The CDR3 length is 13 residues. CDR3 in DNA: TGCGCCAGCAGTGAAGAGCGGCACTATGGCTACACCTTC. Translation gives CASSEERHYGYTF.

The chain uses TRBV7-9 and TRBJ2-3; D remains unclear. CDR1 is SEHNR and CDR2 is FQNEAQ in the germline V gene (reference sequence). The CDR3 runs 14 residues. V was clipped by 1 base and J by 0 bases, with 5 bases between them. In DNA, the CDR3 is TGTGCCAGCAGCTTAGGTCGAAGCACAGATACGCAGTATTTT. Translating it yields CASSLGRSTDTQYF.

The V gene is TRBV19, the J gene TRBJ2-3, with D tentatively TRBD1 or TRBD2 (5 bases each). The CDR3 has 14 amino acids. The V gene lost 8 bases and the J gene lost 3 bases, with 15 bases spanning the gap. Germline CDR1 reads LNHDA; CDR2 reads SQIVND (reference sequence). CDR3 sequence (DNA): TGTGCCAGTTCTGGGGGATTCGGAACAGATACGCAGTATTTT. Amino acid sequence: CASSGGFGTDTQYF.

V is TRBV2 and J is TRBJ2-6, with D possibly called TRBD1 or TRBD2 (5 bases each). The germline V and J ends were trimmed by 7 bases and 0 bases, with 13 bases remaining between them. This CDR3 has 16 residues. Germline V lookup: CDR1 SNHLY, CDR2 FYNNEI. CDR3: CASNRDVSSGANVLTF. The CDR3 region has the DNA TGTGCCAGCAACCGGGACGTTAGCTCTGGGGCCAACGTCCTGACTTTC.

The V gene is TRBV14, the J gene TRBJ2-3; TRBD2 is a possible D gene (7 bases). CDR1 and CDR2 from the germline V gene are SGHDN and FVKESK. Trimming cost V 0 bases and J 0 bases, with 13 bases left between them. The CDR3 contains 17 residues. The CDR3 region is CASSQDEAGASTDTQYF. The CDR3 bases are TGTGCCAGCAGCCAAGATGAGGCGGGGGCGAGCACAGATACGCAGTATTTT.

The genes are TRBV2 and TRBJ2-5; 7 nucleotides match TRBD1. This CDR3 spans 14 amino acids. Trimming took 6 bases from V and 4 from J; bases not matched to a gene: 8. CDR1 and CDR2 (germline): SNHLY, FYNNEI. The CDR3 nucleotides are TGTGCCAGCAGCCCTCAGACAGGGAGAGAGACCCAGTACTTC. Translating it yields CASSPQTGRETQYF.

The chain's CDR3 is CASNTGQTVDIQYF. The CDR3 DNA follows: TGTGCCAGTAATACTGGACAGACCGTGGACATTCAGTACTTC. V is TRBV19 and J is TRBJ2-4, with TRBD1 as a possible D gene (6 bases). The CDR3 has 14 amino acids. Germline values: CDR1 LNHDA, CDR2 SQIVND (reference sequence). The V gene lost 7 bases and the J gene lost 8 bases, with 18 bases spanning the gap.

This clone has more than one count but fewer than ten. V gene TRBV19 combines with J gene TRBJ1-1, with D unclear. The V end lost 6 bases, the J end lost 1 base, and 18 bases lay between the germline ends. The CDR3 sequence is 16 residues long. Germline CDR1 reads LNHDA; CDR2 reads SQIVND (reference sequence). The CDR3 nucleotides are TGTGCCAGTAGCCCCAACGTCGCCTCGTGGAACACTGAAGCTTTCTTT. This codes for CASSPNVASWNTEAFF.

J is TRBJ1-1 and V is TRBV2; D gene unclear. Germline V CDR1 and CDR2: SNHLY, FYNNEI. The CDR3 totals 13 residues. The V gene lost 8 bases and the J gene lost 4 bases, with 14 bases spanning the gap. The CDR3 sequence is CASPWREGTEAFF. The CDR3 DNA reads as TGTGCCAGCCCGTGGAGGGAGGGCACTGAAGCTTTCTTT.

The chain uses TRBV7-9 and TRBJ1-3; D gene unclear. Germline assignment: CDR1 SEHNR and CDR2 FQNEAQ (reference sequence). Trimming pared 2 bases from V and 7 bases from J, leaving 9 bases between. This CDR3 spans 13 amino acids. CDR3 nucleotides: TGTGCCAGCAGCTTAAATCGAGGGAACACCATATATTTT. Protein: CASSLNRGNTIYF.

The rearrangement uses TRBV28 and TRBJ1-1; TRBD1 is a possible D gene (6 bases). This CDR3 has 14 residues. In germline, CDR1 is MDHEN, CDR2 SYDVKM. With 3 bases removed from V and 1 base from J, the gap between germline ends came to 9 bases. Written as DNA, the CDR3 is TGTGCCAGCAGTTTTTGGGACAAGAACACTGAAGCTTTCTTT. Protein: CASSFWDKNTEAFF.